The clone carrying this TCR beta chain was detected only a few times. MiXCR, applied by TCRdb to the 5' RACE reads, yields one record per CDR3 protein. The table includes some 790,000 distinct CDR3 sequences, 18% detected once. Germline CDR1 is LGHDT and CDR2 is YNNKEL (reference sequence). V shed 1 base and J shed 12 bases, with 10 bases lying between them. The CDR3 extends over 12 amino acids. This specimen belongs to a study of identical twins. This sample also belongs to another study, concerning T cells expressing NK-cell markers. From that second work: Serological testing identified most of the eight sequenced donors as HCMV-seropositive and one as seronegative.

The receptor comes from a woman younger than 30 in good health. The sequenced sample was PBMCs. The J gene is TRBJ2-1, the V gene TRBV3-1; D not resolved. The CDR3 region has the DNA TGTGCCAGCAGCCAAGGTCTGGGTCGGCAGTTCTTC. Translation gives CASSQGLGRQFF.